This TCR beta chain stems from a study of blood T cell repertoires in COVID-19. Produced via immunoSEQ multiplex PCR; TCRdb's table is partial and in-frame only. The sample gives hundreds of thousands of clones, 85% to 90% of which show up once; about a sixth is in the top ten. The V end lost 0 bases, the J end lost 6 bases, and 19 bases lay between the germline ends. CDR3 length: 16 amino acids. Looked up from germline, CDR1 is SGHDT and CDR2 is YYEEEE. This rearrangement joins TRBV5-6 to TRBJ2-7; a possible D gene is TRBD2 (6 bases). The sequence derives from a man aged 18 to 35 who had recovered from COVID-19. The sequenced material came from PBMCs or T cells enriched from blood (not recorded which). In DNA form, the CDR3 reads TGTGCCAGCAGCTTGGCGTTGGCGGGGCCTAGGGGCGAGCAGTACTTC. Protein sequence: CASSLALAGPRGEQYF.